This T cell receptor beta chain originates from a study of neurological immune-mediated disorders. Germline V gene sequence: CDR1 SGHRS, CDR2 YFSETQ. V lost 7 bases and J lost 7, with 18 bases in between. This CDR3 comprises 14 residues. One entry per CDR3 protein, called by TCRdb with MiXCR from the 5' RACE reads. Here the sample spans about 46,000 distinct CDR3 sequences, 1.9% being singletons. This clonotype was recorded many times. Input material: PBMCs. V gene TRBV5-1 combines with J gene TRBJ2-1; TRBD2 is a possible D gene (6 bases). This receptor was identified in a woman aged 40-49 years with multiple sclerosis. This CDR3 reads CASFGGESGNEQFF. DNA for the CDR3: TGCGCCAGCTTCGGCGGGGAATCGGGTAATGAGCAGTTCTTC.